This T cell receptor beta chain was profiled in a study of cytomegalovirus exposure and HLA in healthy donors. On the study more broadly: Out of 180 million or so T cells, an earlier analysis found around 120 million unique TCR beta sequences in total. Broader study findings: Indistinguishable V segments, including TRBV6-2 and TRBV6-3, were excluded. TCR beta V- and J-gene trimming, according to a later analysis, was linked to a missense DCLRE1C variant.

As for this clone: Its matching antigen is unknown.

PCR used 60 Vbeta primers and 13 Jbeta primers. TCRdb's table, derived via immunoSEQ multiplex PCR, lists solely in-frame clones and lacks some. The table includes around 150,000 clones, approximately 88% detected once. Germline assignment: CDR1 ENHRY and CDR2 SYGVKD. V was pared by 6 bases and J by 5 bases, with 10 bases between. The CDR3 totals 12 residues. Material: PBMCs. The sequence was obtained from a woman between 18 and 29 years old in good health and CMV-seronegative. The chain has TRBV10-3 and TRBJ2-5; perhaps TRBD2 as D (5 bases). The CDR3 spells CAISARGETQYF. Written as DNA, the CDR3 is TGTGCCATCAGCGCCCGAGGGGAGACCCAGTACTTC.